Here is one TCR beta chain with its context. MiXCR, applied by TCRdb to the RT-PCR reads, yields one record per CDR3 protein. This table has about half a million distinct CDR3 sequences, 9.5% to 12% appearing once. The data derive from a study of response to subunit inactivated influenza vaccine. The CDR3 sequence is 15 residues long. The V gene's germline CDR1 is DFQATT and CDR2 SNEGSKA (reference sequence). Trimming stripped 1 base from V and 7 bases from J, with 17 bases between. The TCR sequence derives from a man aged 45 to 65 who received an inactivated influenza vaccine. The chain carries TRBV20-1 and TRBJ1-5; no definite D call. This specimen consisted of PBMCs from blood, obtained 40 to 50 days after vaccination. CDR3 protein: CSARGVGEVGQPQHF. The CDR3 DNA reads TGCAGTGCTAGAGGGGTTGGGGAGGTGGGACAGCCCCAGCATTTT.